This T cell receptor (beta chain) appears in the sequencing data of a study of blood T cell repertoires in COVID-19. About the study: PBMCs, B-cell-depleted T cells, or T cells provided the cDNA or gDNA that made up the material.

This clone was detected only once. The repertoire was sequenced with immunoSEQ multiplex PCR; TCRdb's copy has only in-frame clones and lacks some. The data show around 300,000 clones, 88% seen once. Across fewer than 25 US areas, participants ranged in age from about 18 to 90 years. Clinical histories supplied by participants themselves formed the basis of cohort assignment. The clonotype comes from a woman aged 25 to 39 who had recovered from COVID-19. Sequenced sample: PBMCs or T cells enriched from blood (not recorded which).

Written as DNA, the CDR3 is TGTGCCAGCAGCGTAGCGGGGACTGATAACTACGAGCAGTACTTC. Its translation is CASSVAGTDNYEQYF. The chain uses TRBV9 and TRBJ2-7; TRBD2 is a possible D gene (6 bases). V was cut by 0 bases and J by 3 bases, with 13 bases left in between. This CDR3 has 15 amino acids. Germline V gene lookup returns CDR1 SGDLS and CDR2 YYNGEE. The variable domain in full, with the rest retrieved from reference TRBV9 and TRBJ2-7, is DSGVTQTPKHLITATGQRVTLRCSPRSGDLSVYWYQQSLDQGLQFLIQYYNGEERAKGNILERFSAQQFPDLHSELNLSSLELGDSALYFCASSVAGTDNYEQYFGPGTRLTVT.